Listed below are T cell receptor beta chains from one sample, sequenced in a study of T cell changes during pregnancy in multiple sclerosis. Method: immunoSEQ multiplex PCR; TCRdb's copy keeps in-frame clones and lacks some. This sample yields 65,000 to 75,000 clones, of which 90% to 95% are seen a single time; approximately 1.5% belongs to the top ten. This specimen was peripheral blood, taken in the third trimester of pregnancy. These receptors came from a female donor in good health, enrolled as a control in a pregnancy study. Both conserved end residues are part of each CDR3. A D gene is named only where the DNA matches it firmly. Clone size appears in some rows only: once, few, many, or a class for an expanded clone.

d_call: -; clone_size: -; v_call: TRBV7-9; j_call: TRBJ2-2; cdr3_aa: CASSLIETGELFF; cdr3_nt: TGTGCCAGCAGCCTTATAGAGACCGGGGAGCTGTTTTTT
d_call: TRBD1; clone_size: once; v_call: TRBV7-9; j_call: TRBJ2-7; cdr3_aa: CASSSGQGASRVQYF; cdr3_nt: TGTGCCAGCAGCTCGGGACAGGGGGCCTCCCGGGTGCAGTACTTC
d_call: TRBD1; clone_size: -; v_call: TRBV6-5; j_call: TRBJ1-1; cdr3_aa: CASTPDRGMNTEAFF; cdr3_nt: TGTGCCAGCACCCCGGACAGGGGCATGAACACTGAAGCTTTCTTT
d_call: TRBD2; clone_size: -; v_call: TRBV7-9; j_call: TRBJ2-2; cdr3_aa: CASSLVGGGNTGELFF; cdr3_nt: TGTGCCAGCAGCTTGGTCGGCGGGGGGAACACCGGGGAGCTGTTTTTT
d_call: -; clone_size: -; v_call: TRBV7-9; j_call: TRBJ1-2; cdr3_aa: CASSHLANGYTF; cdr3_nt: TGTGCCAGCAGCCACCTCGCTAACGGCTACACCTTC
d_call: -; clone_size: -; v_call: TRBV30; j_call: TRBJ2-4; cdr3_aa: CAWSGQALAKNIQYF; cdr3_nt: TGTGCCTGGAGTGGACAGGCCCTAGCCAAAAACATTCAGTACTTC
d_call: TRBD2; clone_size: -; v_call: TRBV10-3; j_call: TRBJ2-3; cdr3_aa: CAISGTSGLTDTQYF; cdr3_nt: TGTGCCATCAGTGGGACTAGCGGTCTCACAGATACGCAGTATTTT
d_call: -; clone_size: -; v_call: TRBV4-1; j_call: TRBJ2-5; cdr3_aa: CASSQSTGLTTQYF; cdr3_nt: TGCGCCAGCAGCCAAAGTACAGGGTTGACGACCCAGTACTTC
d_call: -; clone_size: -; v_call: TRBV2; j_call: TRBJ1-3; cdr3_aa: CASRLRSSGNTIYF; cdr3_nt: TGTGCCAGTCGGTTAAGGAGCTCTGGAAACACCATATATTTT
d_call: -; clone_size: -; v_call: TRBV30; j_call: TRBJ2-1; cdr3_aa: CASRAPGNEQFF; cdr3_nt: TGTGCCTCCCGAGCCCCGGGCAATGAGCAGTTCTTC
d_call: -; clone_size: few; v_call: TRBV6-5; j_call: TRBJ1-6; cdr3_aa: CASSQGRAVSPLHF; cdr3_nt: TGTGCCAGCAGTCAGGGGAGGGCCGTTTCACCCCTCCACTTT
d_call: TRBD1; clone_size: -; v_call: TRBV27; j_call: TRBJ1-2; cdr3_aa: CASSSLTGVYGYTF; cdr3_nt: TGTGCCAGCAGTTCCCTTACAGGGGTCTATGGCTACACCTTC